The next 23 T cell receptor beta chains were all read from a single sample in a study of shared clonotypes between healthy human individuals (TCRdb year 2020). The library was built by means of the immunoSEQ multiplex PCR assay. As stored in TCRdb, this immuneACCESS dataset retains in-frame rearrangements with V and J assigned. A fraction of the clones does not appear; measured against another copy, unresolved V genes explain less than half of the discrepancy, and the remainder lacks a known reason. The sample has around 700,000 clones on record, approximately 75% of them singletons. The ten top clones hold 1.5% to 2% of the sample. Sequencing was done on a sample of memory CD4+ T cells sorted from blood. The cell subset or site label corresponds to: CD45RA-negative fraction. The receptor source for this set is a woman aged 25-40 years in good health.

This clone was recorded at least ten times. V is TRBV11-3 and J is TRBJ2-2, with D unclear. The CDR3 loop spans 14 amino acids. Between the trimmed V and J ends, which lost 5 bases and 4 bases, there was a span of 11 bases. Germline-derived CDR1 and CDR2 are SGHNT and YENEEA. The CDR3 is CASSKDTFTGELFF. In DNA form, the CDR3 reads TGTGCCAGCAGCAAAGACACATTCACCGGGGAGCTGTTTTTT.

This clone occurred once. The V gene is TRBV19, the J gene TRBJ1-2; D perhaps matches TRBD1 (6 bases). Trimming took 6 bases from V and 4 from J, leaving 15 bases between them. Germline CDR1 reads LNHDA; CDR2 reads SQIVND (reference sequence). This CDR3 has 14 residues. CDR3 sequence: CASSKGGRTYGYTF. The CDR3 DNA sequence: TGTGCCAGTAGCAAGGGGGGCAGAACCTATGGCTACACCTTC. The complete variable domain, with remaining parts taken from reference TRBV19 and TRBJ1-2, reads DGGITQSPKYLFRKEGQNVTLSCEQNLNHDAMYWYRQDPGQGLRLIYYSQIVNDFQKGDIAEGYSVSREKKESFPLTVTSAQKNPTAFYLCASSKGGRTYGYTFGSGTRLTVV.

This clone was counted once. The chain joins TRBV11-2 to TRBJ2-1, with a possible D match to TRBD1 (6 bases). CDR1 is SGHAT, CDR2 FQNNGV, per germline. CDR3 length: 13 residues. V lost 5 bases, J lost 8 bases, and 13 bases lay in between. The CDR3 is CASSVQGRDEQFF. Written as DNA, the CDR3 is TGTGCCAGCAGCGTACAGGGTAGGGATGAGCAGTTCTTC.

The chain is built from TRBV27 and TRBJ2-7, with D possibly matching TRBD1 (6 bases). This CDR3 is built from 13 residues. V was pared by 2 bases and J by 6 bases, with 11 bases between. Germline CDR1 MNHEY, CDR2 SMNVEV (reference sequence). The CDR3 reads CASSLIGQSEQYF. As DNA, the CDR3 is TGTGCCAGCAGTTTAATTGGACAGTCCGAGCAGTACTTC.

Note on this clone: This CDR3 is also generated by other DNA sequences in the sample. CDR3 sequence: CASSSQGGSEKLFF. The CDR3 DNA sequence: TGTGCCAGCAGCTCACAGGGAGGTAGTGAAAAACTGTTTTTT. The genes are TRBV5-6 and TRBJ1-4; weak D call: TRBD1 (6 bases). This CDR3 comprises 14 residues. Per germline, CDR1 SGHDT and CDR2 YYEEEE. V shed 3 bases and J shed 7 bases, with 13 bases lying between them.

The V call is TRBV7-9, the J call TRBJ2-7; TRBD1 agrees at 10 bases. The length of the CDR3 is 14 residues. Unmatched junction bases numbered 1, after V lost 3 bases and J lost 2 bases. CDR1 is SEHNR and CDR2 is FQNEAQ in the germline V gene (reference sequence). CDR3 amino acids: CASSFGTGAYEQYF. For the CDR3, the DNA is TGTGCCAGCAGCTTCGGGACAGGGGCCTACGAGCAGTACTTC. Filled out from reference TRBV7-9 and TRBJ2-7, the complete variable domain reads DTGVSQNPRHKITKRGQNVTFRCDPISEHNRLYWYRQTLGQGPEFLTYFQNEAQLEKSRLLSDRFSAERPKGSFSTLEIQRTEQGDSAMYLCASSFGTGAYEQYFGPGTRLTVT.

Only one count was recorded for this clone. The CDR3 reads CASTQRGETQYF. The CDR3 coding sequence is TGTGCCAGCACGCAGCGGGGGGAGACCCAGTACTTC. The chain is built from TRBV6-5 and TRBJ2-5, with TRBD2 matching 8 bases. This CDR3 has 12 residues. V was clipped by 7 bases and J by 5 bases; unmatched bases: 3. The germline V gene has CDR1 MNHEY and CDR2 SVGAGI.

The chain links TRBV28 to TRBJ2-7; 10 bases map to TRBD2. This CDR3 is 16 amino acids long. Germline CDR1 is MDHEN and CDR2 is SYDVKM. The V gene end was trimmed by 1 base and the J gene end by 5 bases; junction bases not matched to a gene: 8. The CDR3 nucleotides are TGTGCCAGCAGTTTATACCCTAGCGGGAGAATCAACGAGCAGTACTTC. It codes for CASSLYPSGRINEQYF.

This clone was found once. The V call is TRBV2, the J call TRBJ2-3; D is tentatively TRBD1 or TRBD2 (5 bases each). The V and J ends lost 6 bases and 1 base respectively, with 8 bases between them. Germline-derived CDR1 and CDR2 are SNHLY and FYNNEI. The CDR3 runs to 13 residues. The CDR3 coding sequence is TGTGCCAGCAGGGGGGTGGGCACAGATACGCAGTATTTT. This translates into CASRGVGTDTQYF.

V is TRBV15 and J is TRBJ2-1, with 11 bases that match TRBD2. The CDR3 consists of 17 residues. The J segment lost 7 bases and the V segment lost 3 bases, leaving 11 bases of the junction unmatched. The germline V gene has CDR1 LNHNV and CDR2 YYDKDF (reference sequence). In nucleotides, the CDR3 is TGTGCCACCAGCAGGTATAAGACTAGCGGGACGATGAATGAGCAGTTCTTC. This gives the protein CATSRYKTSGTMNEQFF.

The rearrangement uses TRBV10-3 and TRBJ1-3; maybe TRBD1 (5 bases). Germline loops: CDR1 ENHRY, CDR2 SYGVKD. This CDR3 contains 12 residues. The V and J ends lost 8 bases and 0 bases respectively, with 5 bases between them. The CDR3 region is CAIGHSGNTIYF. The CDR3, as DNA: TGTGCCATCGGACACTCTGGAAACACCATATATTTT.

This chain connects TRBV11-1 to TRBJ2-3; TRBD2 agrees at 11 bases. CDR1 is SGHAT and CDR2 is FQDESV in the germline V gene (reference sequence). The V segment lost 0 bases and the J segment 6 bases; nucleotides outside the gene matches: 8. The CDR3 sequence is 17 residues long. The CDR3 DNA sequence: TGTGCCAGCAGCTTAGCACTAGCGGGAGATTCGTGGGATACGCAGTATTTT. Translated: CASSLALAGDSWDTQYF. The entire variable domain, with the rest obtained from reference TRBV11-1 and TRBJ2-3, is as follows: EAEVAQSPRYKITEKSQAVAFWCDPISGHATLYWYRQILGQGPELLVQFQDESVVDDSQLPKDRFSAERLKGVDSTLKIQPAELGDSAMYLCASSLALAGDSWDTQYFGPGTRLTVL.

This sequence joins TRBV30 and TRBJ2-7, with TRBD1 matching over 7 bases. Trimming took 5 bases from V and 10 from J; bases not matched to a gene: 8. From germline, CDR1 is GTSNPN and CDR2 SVGIG (reference sequence). The CDR3 consists of 11 residues. CDR3 residues: CAWATGNFQYF. CDR3 nucleotides: TGTGCCTGGGCGACAGGGAATTTCCAGTACTTC.

The rearrangement uses TRBV11-2 and TRBJ2-2, with D hard to call. The CDR3 covers 15 residues. CDR1 is SGHAT and CDR2 is FQNNGV in the germline V gene. The V end was cut by 4 bases, the J end by 2 bases, with 11 bases between. In DNA, the CDR3 is TGTGCCAGCAGCTCGTCGGACCTAAACACCGGGGAGCTGTTTTTT. It specifies CASSSSDLNTGELFF.

J is TRBJ1-1 and V is TRBV11-2; 8 bases are shared with TRBD1. The V gene end was trimmed by 4 bases and the J gene end by 0 bases; junction bases not matched to a gene: 7. Germline lookup yields CDR1 SGHAT and CDR2 FQNNGV. This CDR3 spans 16 amino acids. This CDR3 reads CASSSTGGLMNTEAFF. CDR3 in DNA: TGTGCCAGCAGCTCAACAGGGGGACTCATGAACACTGAAGCTTTCTTT.

This clone was counted a single time. The chain employs TRBV18 and TRBJ2-5; D is undetermined. The CDR3 loop spans 14 amino acids. Germline V gene sequence: CDR1 KGHSH, CDR2 LQKENI. The V end lost 0 bases, the J end lost 4 bases, and 9 bases lay between the germline ends. Written as DNA, the CDR3 is TGTGCCAGCTCACCACCACCAAAGGGAGAGACCCAGTACTTC. Its translation is CASSPPPKGETQYF. The variable domain in full, completed from reference TRBV18 and TRBJ2-5, reads NAGVMQNPRHLVRRRGQEARLRCSPMKGHSHVYWYRQLPEEGLKFMVYLQKENIIDESGMPKERFSAEFPKEGPSILRIQQVVRGDSAAYFCASSPPPKGETQYFGPGTRLLVL.

CDR3 residues: CASSPLSGRAHEQYF. CDR3 in DNA: TGTGCCAGCAGCCCCCTTAGCGGGAGGGCCCACGAGCAGTACTTC. The chain couples TRBV7-9 to TRBJ2-5; TRBD2 matches at 11 bases. The DNA end is more similar to TRBJ2-7, so the J call may be wrong. Germline CDR1 reads SEHNR; CDR2 reads FQNEAQ (reference sequence). The CDR3 consists of 15 residues.

The chain has TRBV18 and TRBJ1-1; D is undetermined. Trimming pared 3 bases from V and 0 bases from J, leaving 14 bases between. CDR1 and CDR2 (germline): KGHSH, LQKENI. This CDR3 comprises 16 residues. In DNA form, the CDR3 reads TGTGCCAGCTCACCCAGCGAGACCCTAATGAACACTGAAGCTTTCTTT. Its translation is CASSPSETLMNTEAFF.

This chain connects TRBV7-2 to TRBJ1-5, with 7 positions matching TRBD1. Germline assignment: CDR1 SGHTA and CDR2 FQGNSA. V trimming: 0 bases; J trimming: 5 bases; junction bases outside the gene matches: 7. The CDR3 consists of 16 residues. CDR3 loop: CASSLAGTGADQPQHF. CDR3 in DNA: TGTGCCAGCAGCTTAGCGGGAACAGGGGCGGATCAGCCCCAGCATTTT.

Comments on this clone: This CDR3 is also generated by other DNA sequences in the sample. The rearrangement uses TRBV6-5 and TRBJ2-3; no clear D. Germline CDR1 is MNHEY and CDR2 is SVGAGI. V lost 3 bases and J lost 4, with 11 bases in between. The CDR3 length is 14 residues. DNA of the CDR3: TGTGCCAGCAGTTATGGGCGAGGCGCAGATACGCAGTATTTT. As protein: CASSYGRGADTQYF.

V and J are TRBV7-9 and TRBJ1-1; D perhaps matches TRBD1 (6 bases). The CDR3 is 17 residues long. Per the germline V gene, CDR1 is SEHNR and CDR2 is FQNEAQ (reference sequence). Trimming took off 5 bases at V and 2 bases at J, with 21 bases between the two ends. The CDR3 reads CASSPQSRDIKNTEAFF. CDR3 sequence (DNA): TGTGCCAGCAGCCCCCAAAGCCGGGACATAAAAAACACTGAAGCTTTCTTT.

This clone was recorded a few times. V and J are TRBV6-4 and TRBJ2-1; 13 bases match TRBD2. V shed 4 bases, J shed 5 bases, and the junction held 2 bases outside the gene matches. The CDR3 is made up of 15 amino acids. Per germline, CDR1 MRHNA and CDR2 SNTAGT. This chain's CDR3 is CASSGTSGSHNEQFF. The DNA of the CDR3 is TGTGCCAGCAGTGGGACTAGCGGGAGCCACAATGAGCAGTTCTTC.

The J gene is TRBJ2-5, the V gene TRBV28, with 8 nucleotides matching TRBD2. There are 13 residues in the CDR3. Germline V gives CDR1 MDHEN, CDR2 SYDVKM. With V trimmed by 5 bases and J by 5 bases, 4 bases remained unmatched. CDR3 residues: CASSLGTSETQYF. CDR3 bases: TGTGCCAGCAGTCTCGGGACTAGTGAGACCCAGTACTTC.